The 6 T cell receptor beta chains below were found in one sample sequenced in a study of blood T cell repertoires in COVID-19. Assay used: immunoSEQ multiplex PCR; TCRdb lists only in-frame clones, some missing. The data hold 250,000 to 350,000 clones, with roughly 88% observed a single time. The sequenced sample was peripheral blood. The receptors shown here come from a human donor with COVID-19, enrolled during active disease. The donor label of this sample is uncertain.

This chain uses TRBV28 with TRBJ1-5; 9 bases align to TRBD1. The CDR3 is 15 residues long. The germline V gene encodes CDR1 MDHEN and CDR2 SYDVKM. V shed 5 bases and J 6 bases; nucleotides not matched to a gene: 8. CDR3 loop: CASSPRDRVRQPQHF. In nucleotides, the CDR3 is TGTGCCAGCAGTCCCCGGGACAGGGTTCGTCAGCCCCAGCATTTT.

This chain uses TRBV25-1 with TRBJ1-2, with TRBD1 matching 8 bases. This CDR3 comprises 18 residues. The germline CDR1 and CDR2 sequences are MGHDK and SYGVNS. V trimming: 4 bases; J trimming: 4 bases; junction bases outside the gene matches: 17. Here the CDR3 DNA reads TGTGCCAGCAGTGGGTCCGACAGGGGCGCCAAAACTTTCTATGGCTACACCTTC. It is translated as CASSGSDRGAKTFYGYTF.

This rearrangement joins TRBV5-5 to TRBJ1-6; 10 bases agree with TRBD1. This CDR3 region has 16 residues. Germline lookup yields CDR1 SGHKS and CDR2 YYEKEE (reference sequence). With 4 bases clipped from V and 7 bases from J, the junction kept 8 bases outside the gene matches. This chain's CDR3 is CASSVGQGIQNSPLHF. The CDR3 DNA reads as TGTGCCAGCAGCGTGGGACAGGGGATACAAAATTCACCCCTCCACTTT.

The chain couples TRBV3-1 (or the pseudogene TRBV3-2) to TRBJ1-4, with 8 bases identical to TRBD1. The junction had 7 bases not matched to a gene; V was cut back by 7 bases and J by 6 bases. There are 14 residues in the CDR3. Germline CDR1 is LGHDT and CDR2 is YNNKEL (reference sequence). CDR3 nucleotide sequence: TGTGCCAGCACCCAGACAGGGGAACATGAAAAACTGTTTTTT. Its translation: CASTQTGEHEKLFF.

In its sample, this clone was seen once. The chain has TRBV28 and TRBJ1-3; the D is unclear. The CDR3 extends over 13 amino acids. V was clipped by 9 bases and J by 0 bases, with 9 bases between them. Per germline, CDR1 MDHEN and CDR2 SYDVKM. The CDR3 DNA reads TGTGCCAGTGCCCCTAGCTCTGGAAACACCATATATTTT. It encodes CASAPSSGNTIYF.

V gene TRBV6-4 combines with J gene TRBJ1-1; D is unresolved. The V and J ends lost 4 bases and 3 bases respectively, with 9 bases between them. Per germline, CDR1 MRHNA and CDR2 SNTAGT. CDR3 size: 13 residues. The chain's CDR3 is CASSGTADTEAFF. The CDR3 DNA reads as TGTGCCAGCAGTGGAACAGCGGACACTGAAGCTTTCTTT.